The 21 T cell receptor beta chains below come from one sample, sequenced in a study of shared clonotypes between healthy human individuals. Clones were sequenced by immunoSEQ multiplex PCR, and TCRdb holds only the in-frame ones, with some missing. The sample consists of 2 million or so clones, 85% to 95% of them appearing once. The sequenced sample was naive CD4+ T cells sorted from blood. Subset noted: CD45RA+ positively selected. These receptors were collected from a man between 18 and 35 years old in good health.

The J gene is TRBJ2-7, the V gene TRBV27; TRBD2 is a possible D gene (5 bases). Trimming left V 6 bases short and J 0 bases short, with 12 bases between. Germline CDR1 and CDR2: MNHEY and SMNVEV (reference sequence). The CDR3 totals 14 residues. The CDR3 is CASRYRGSSYEQYF. The CDR3, as DNA: TGTGCCAGCAGGTACCGAGGGAGCTCCTACGAGCAGTACTTC.

The rearrangement links TRBV5-6 to TRBJ2-4, with 7 bases that match TRBD1. The germline gives CDR1 SGHDT, CDR2 YYEEEE. The J segment lost 8 bases and the V segment lost 3 bases, leaving 5 bases of the junction unmatched. The CDR3 runs 13 residues. CDR3 nucleotides: TGTGCCAGCAGCTGGCGGACAGGAGACATTCAGTACTTC. It translates to CASSWRTGDIQYF. Based on the CDR3 plus reference TRBV5-6 and TRBJ2-4, the full variable domain is DAGVTQSPTHLIKTRGQQVTLRCSPKSGHDTVSWYQQALGQGPQFIFQYYEEEERQRGNFPDRFSGHQFPNYSSELNVNALLLGDSALYLCASSWRTGDIQYFGAGTRLSVL.

The rearrangement uses TRBV5-1 and TRBJ2-7; D is possibly TRBD1 (5 bases). The length of the CDR3 is 11 residues. Germline lookup yields CDR1 SGHRS and CDR2 YFSETQ. Trimming took off 2 bases at V and 9 bases at J, with 9 bases between the two ends. CDR3 sequence (DNA): TGCGCCAGCAGCTTCGGACAATCGCAGTACTTC. It specifies CASSFGQSQYF.

V and J are TRBV5-1 and TRBJ2-3; TRBD2 might be the D (7 bases). The germline V gene encodes CDR1 SGHRS and CDR2 YFSETQ. V was pared by 0 bases and J by 1 base, with 15 bases between. The CDR3 has 17 amino acids. The CDR3 DNA is TGCGCCAGCAGCTTGGCCGTCGGCGGGGGCCGCACAGATACGCAGTATTTT. Residues: CASSLAVGGGRTDTQYF.

The CDR3 spells CASSLGTGSSYNEQFF. In DNA form, the CDR3 reads TGTGCCAGCAGCTTAGGGACGGGAAGCTCCTACAATGAGCAGTTCTTC. This chain joins TRBV7-2 and TRBJ2-1, with a weak D call TRBD2 (5 bases). CDR1 SGHTA and CDR2 FQGNSA come from the germline V gene. This CDR3 is 16 amino acids long. V lost 1 base and J lost 0, with 10 bases in between.

The DNA for the CDR3 is TGTGCCAGCAGCGTTGGTGTGCCAGATACGCAGTATTTT. Its translation: CASSVGVPDTQYF. The rearrangement links TRBV9 to TRBJ2-3; no definite D call. V lost 2 bases to trimming and J lost 4 bases, with 8 bases between them. The CDR3 contains 13 residues. Per the germline V gene, CDR1 is SGDLS and CDR2 is YYNGEE.

The chain recombines TRBV28 with TRBJ2-7; D uncertain. The CDR3 length is 12 residues. The germline V and J ends were trimmed by 3 bases and 5 bases, with 8 bases remaining between them. Germline V gene data show CDR1 as MDHEN and CDR2 as SYDVKM. The CDR3, as DNA: TGTGCCAGCAGTTTGTCAGAGGACGAGCAGTACTTC. This sequence encodes CASSLSEDEQYF.

The rearrangement links TRBV5-1 to TRBJ2-3; tentative D call: TRBD2 (5 bases). V shed 1 base and J shed 4 bases, with 13 bases lying between them. Germline CDR1 SGHRS, CDR2 YFSETQ. The CDR3 length is 15 residues. CDR3 region: CASSLLGSRADTQYF. CDR3 sequence (DNA): TGCGCCAGCAGCTTGCTGGGGAGCCGGGCAGATACGCAGTATTTT. Filled out from reference TRBV5-1 and TRBJ2-3, the complete variable domain reads KAGVTQTPRYLIKTRGQQVTLSCSPISGHRSVSWYQQTPGQGLQFLFEYFSETQRNKGNFPGRFSGRQFSNSRSEMNVSTLELGDSALYLCASSLLGSRADTQYFGPGTRLTVL.

The gene calls are TRBV6-6 and TRBJ1-5, with unresolved D. V lost 6 bases to trimming and J lost 5 bases, with 8 bases between them. CDR1 is MNHNY and CDR2 is SVGAGI in the germline V gene (reference sequence). The CDR3 sequence is 12 residues long. The chain's CDR3 is CASRLLYQPQHF. DNA of the CDR3: TGTGCCAGCAGACTCCTTTATCAGCCCCAGCATTTT.

The chain is built from TRBV5-1 and TRBJ1-1; D is perhaps TRBD1 (5 bases). Trimming removed 0 bases from V and 3 bases from J, with 12 bases in between. Germline V gene sequence: CDR1 SGHRS, CDR2 YFSETQ. The CDR3 consists of 15 residues. This CDR3 is CASSLGGPGDTEAFF. CDR3 coding DNA: TGCGCCAGCAGCTTGGGGGGACCCGGAGACACTGAAGCTTTCTTT.

This chain uses TRBV5-5 with TRBJ2-3; D not certain. Trimming cost V 0 bases and J 0 bases, with 5 bases left between them. The CDR3 length is 14 residues. Looked up from germline, CDR1 is SGHKS and CDR2 is YYEKEE (reference sequence). This chain's CDR3 is CASSLDPSTDTQYF. CDR3 nucleotides: TGTGCCAGCAGCTTGGATCCTAGCACAGATACGCAGTATTTT. Variable domain in full (rest from reference TRBV5-5 and TRBJ2-3): DAGVTQSPTHLIKTRGQQVTLRCSPISGHKSVSWYQQVLGQGPQFIFQYYEKEERGRGNFPDRFSARQFPNYSSELNVNALLLGDSALYLCASSLDPSTDTQYFGPGTRLTVL.

The CDR3 sequence: CASLQAYYEQYF. For the CDR3, the DNA is TGTGCCAGTCTACAGGCCTACTACGAGCAGTACTTC. The chain recombines TRBV21-1 with TRBJ2-7; no DNA check was done on the table's D call, TRBD1. TRBV21-1 is deemed a pseudogene. This CDR3 region has 12 residues.

The sample holds one count of this clone. The chain is built from TRBV5-6 and TRBJ2-3; D is perhaps TRBD2 (6 bases). Trimming stripped 4 bases from V and 3 bases from J, with 12 bases between. Germline lookup yields CDR1 SGHDT and CDR2 YYEEEE. This CDR3 is built from 14 residues. CDR3 sequence: CASSPLGGTDTQYF. CDR3 in DNA: TGTGCCAGCAGCCCCCTAGGAGGGACAGATACGCAGTATTTT.

The chain links TRBV5-1 to TRBJ2-1; TRBD2 aligns across 8 bases. V dropped 5 bases and J dropped 2; count of bases not matched to a gene: 9. The germline CDR1 and CDR2 sequences are SGHRS and YFSETQ. The length of the CDR3 is 16 residues. The CDR3 loop is CASSYASGSTYNEQFF. The CDR3 DNA reads as TGCGCCAGCAGTTACGCAAGCGGGAGTACCTACAATGAGCAGTTCTTC.

This clone occurred once. The gene calls are TRBV30 and TRBJ1-2, with no clear D. CDR3 length equals 13 residues. Trimming left V 2 bases short and J 6 bases short, with 13 bases between. From germline, CDR1 is GTSNPN and CDR2 SVGIG (reference sequence). CDR3 DNA sequence: TGTGCCTGGAGTAGTCTTGGCATCCATGGCTACACCTTC. It is translated as CAWSSLGIHGYTF.

J is TRBJ1-1 and V is TRBV6-4; TRBD1 might be the D (5 bases). Looked up from germline, CDR1 is MRHNA and CDR2 is SNTAGT. The CDR3 contains 13 residues. V was cut by 5 bases and J by 0 bases, with 7 bases left in between. This chain's CDR3 is CASSYRMNTEAFF. The CDR3 DNA is TGTGCCAGCAGTTACAGGATGAACACTGAAGCTTTCTTT.

J is TRBJ2-2 and V is TRBV13; 10 positions agree with TRBD2. Unmatched junction bases numbered 6, after V lost 5 bases and J lost 6 bases. The germline CDR1 and CDR2 sequences are PRHDT and FYEKMQ (reference sequence). The CDR3 is 15 amino acids. The CDR3: CASSPGGTSAGELFF. The CDR3 coding sequence is TGTGCCAGCAGCCCAGGGGGGACTAGCGCCGGGGAGCTGTTTTTT.

As for this clone: One end of the junction fails to match germline, which may point to a read error. The chain has TRBV6-1 and TRBJ2-7, with D tentatively TRBD1 or TRBD2 (5 bases each). CDR1 and CDR2 from the germline V gene are MNHNS and SASEGT. The CDR3 runs to 11 residues. The CDR3 spells CASGGPYEQHF. In DNA, the CDR3 is TGTGCCAGTGGGGGTCCCTACGAGCAGCACTTC.

The chain recombines TRBV4-1 with TRBJ1-4; no clear D. The CDR3 loop spans 13 amino acids. Germline assignment: CDR1 MGHRA and CDR2 YSYEKL. The V end lost 3 bases, the J end lost 8 bases, and 10 bases lay between the germline ends. CDR3 region: CASSQGQYEKLFF. In DNA, the CDR3 is TGCGCCAGCAGCCAGGGCCAGTACGAAAAACTGTTTTTT.

CDR3 nucleotides: TGTGCCAGCAGCCTAACAGGGTATATCAGTCCGGGCAATGAGCAGTTCTTC. Translation gives CASSLTGYISPGNEQFF. The chain has TRBV7-9 and TRBJ2-1; D possibly corresponds to TRBD1 (6 bases). The CDR3 runs 17 residues. Looked up from germline, CDR1 is SEHNR and CDR2 is FQNEAQ (reference sequence). Trimming took off 5 bases at V and 6 bases at J, with 23 bases between the two ends.

The genes are TRBV30 and TRBJ1-3; 7 nucleotides match TRBD1. This CDR3 has 12 residues. The V gene's germline CDR1 is GTSNPN and CDR2 SVGIG (reference sequence). Trimming at V came to 8 bases and at J to 3 bases, leaving 4 bases not matched to a gene. CDR3 residues: CARDSGGNTIYF. As DNA, the CDR3 is TGTGCCCGGGACAGCGGTGGAAACACCATATATTTT.